The TCR beta chain described here comes from a study of neurological immune-mediated disorders. The CDR3 extends over 17 amino acids. The V and J ends lost 7 bases and 7 bases, in that order; junction bases with no gene match: 19. This clonotype was observed many times. Its target is not known. Broader study findings: In HTLV-1-associated myelopathy, TCR clonal expansion was greatest, whereas multiple sclerosis had the least, falling below healthy controls.

Where libraries were unsorted, they were derived from 2 million PBMCs stored at -80 degrees C. Each TCR transcript was tagged with a 10-nucleotide random UMI during 5'RACE. TCRdb passed the 5' RACE reads through MiXCR, listing each CDR3 protein once. The sample records roughly 80,000 distinct CDR3 sequences, about 9.4% being singletons. The sequence was collected from a man in his forties in good health. The genes are TRBV12-3 or TRBV12-4 and TRBJ2-3, with 8 positions matching TRBD2. The specimen was PBMCs. CDR3 residues: CASNPEELAASPHTQYF. CDR3 nucleotide sequence: TGTGCCAGCAACCCCGAGGAACTAGCGGCTTCTCCGCATACGCAGTATTTT.